Shown below are 24 T cell receptor beta chains from a single sample sequenced in a study of cytomegalovirus exposure and HLA in healthy donors. The PCR contained 60 Vbeta and 13 Jbeta primers. The data were produced by immunoSEQ multiplex PCR, yet TCRdb's version contains in-frame clones alone and is incomplete. The repertoire holds roughly 140,000 clones, with 55% to 70% as singletons. The sequencing input was PBMCs. The receptors derive from a woman aged 30 to 39 in good health and CMV-seropositive.

This chain connects TRBV19 to TRBJ2-1; possible D gene TRBD2, 5 bases. Trimming removed 10 bases from V and 4 bases from J, with 23 bases in between. CDR3 size: 16 residues. Germline V gene lookup returns CDR1 LNHDA and CDR2 SQIVND (reference sequence). CDR3: CATSPLVASLYNEQFF. For the CDR3, the DNA is TGTGCCACCTCCCCCCTTGTGGCTAGCCTATACAATGAGCAGTTCTTC.

The rearrangement uses TRBV27 and TRBJ2-1; TRBD2 aligns across 7 bases. This CDR3 has 15 residues. Trimming took 8 bases from V and 7 from J; bases not matched to a gene: 14. Germline assignment: CDR1 MNHEY and CDR2 SMNVEV (reference sequence). CDR3 DNA: TGTGCCAGCCAAAGGATTTGGCAAGCGGGGAATGAGCAGTTCTTC. Translating it yields CASQRIWQAGNEQFF.

Remarks on this clone: The same CDR3 arises from other DNA sequences in this sample as well. V usage is TRBV5-4 and J usage is TRBJ2-2, with 13 bases matching TRBD2. Germline CDR1 and CDR2: SGHNT and YYREEE (reference sequence). The length of the CDR3 is 18 residues. Trimming at V came to 0 bases and at J to 5 bases, leaving 7 bases not matched to a gene. The CDR3 DNA sequence: TGTGCCAGCAGCTTGGGACTAGCGGGAGGACCAAGAACCGGGGAGCTGTTTTTT. Its protein product is CASSLGLAGGPRTGELFF.

This chain uses TRBV25-1 with TRBJ2-5; TRBD1 might be the D (6 bases). Judging by the DNA end, TRBJ2-7 fits better; the J call may be wrong. Germline values: CDR1 MGHDK, CDR2 SYGVNS. The CDR3 length is 14 residues. The CDR3: CASSDRDTYYEQYF. In DNA form, the CDR3 reads TGTGCCAGCAGTGACCGGGACACCTACTACGAGCAGTACTTC.

The J gene is TRBJ1-1, the V gene TRBV18; no definite D call. The CDR3 totals 13 residues. V was trimmed by 6 bases and J by 1 base, leaving 9 bases between them. CDR1 and CDR2 from the germline V gene are KGHSH and LQKENI. The CDR3 here is CASSVSGNTEAFF. The CDR3 coding sequence is TGTGCCAGCTCTGTCTCAGGGAACACTGAAGCTTTCTTT.

This clone was observed a single time. The chain couples TRBV18 to TRBJ2-5; D is perhaps TRBD1 (7 bases). Trimming took off 6 bases at V and 2 bases at J, with 16 bases between the two ends. Germline V gene sequence: CDR1 KGHSH, CDR2 LQKENI. The CDR3 has 15 residues. The CDR3 reads CASSRGDSEQETQYF. The CDR3 coding sequence is TGTGCCAGCTCGCGCGGGGACAGTGAACAAGAGACCCAGTACTTC.

This chain connects TRBV18 to TRBJ2-7, with D perhaps TRBD1 (6 bases). The CDR3 loop spans 12 amino acids. Trimming removed 3 bases from V and 6 bases from J, with 9 bases in between. CDR1 and CDR2 from the germline V gene are KGHSH and LQKENI. CDR3 sequence reads: CASSPDSSEQYF. The CDR3 nucleotides are TGTGCCAGCTCACCGGACAGTTCCGAGCAGTACTTC.

The chain recombines TRBV6-6 with TRBJ1-6; no firm D call. Germline V gene sequence: CDR1 MNHNY, CDR2 SVGAGI (reference sequence). The CDR3 extends over 16 amino acids. The germline V and J ends were trimmed by 6 bases and 4 bases, with 16 bases remaining between them. The DNA for the CDR3 is TGTGCCAGCAGGTCGTCGGGGAATCGGTATAATTCACCCCTCCACTTT. This codes for CASRSSGNRYNSPLHF.

This clone was detected ten times or more. V and J are TRBV5-1 and TRBJ1-1, with a possible D match to TRBD1 (5 bases). There are 15 residues in the CDR3. Trimming shortened V by 0 bases and J by 4 bases, and 13 bases separated the two germline ends. The germline V gene has CDR1 SGHRS and CDR2 YFSETQ. The CDR3 here is CASSLAGGLGTEAFF. CDR3 bases: TGCGCCAGCAGCTTGGCCGGGGGGTTGGGCACTGAAGCTTTCTTT.

This clone showed up just a few times. The genes are TRBV19 and TRBJ2-3; tentative D call: TRBD2 (6 bases). CDR3 size: 17 residues. Trimming removed 3 bases from V and 2 bases from J, with 18 bases in between. Germline V lookup: CDR1 LNHDA, CDR2 SQIVND (reference sequence). The CDR3 reads CASSILGERAPTDTQYF. DNA of the CDR3: TGTGCCAGTAGTATTTTGGGAGAGCGGGCACCCACAGATACGCAGTATTTT.

This clone was seen a handful of times. The V gene is TRBV4-1, the J gene TRBJ2-7; D is possibly TRBD2 (6 bases). CDR1 MGHRA and CDR2 YSYEKL come from the germline V gene. Trimming removed 5 bases from V and 4 bases from J, with 12 bases in between. CDR3 length equals 13 residues. CDR3 protein: CASSVRAGYEQYF. CDR3 nucleotides: TGCGCCAGCAGCGTCAGGGCGGGGTACGAGCAGTACTTC.

The V and J genes are TRBV5-1 and TRBJ2-5; perhaps TRBD2 as D (5 bases). V dropped 0 bases and J dropped 5 bases, with 14 bases sitting between them. From germline, CDR1 is SGHRS and CDR2 YFSETQ. The CDR3 is made up of 15 amino acids. CDR3 loop: CASSLEGGGSETQYF. DNA for the CDR3: TGCGCCAGCAGCTTGGAAGGCGGCGGGTCGGAGACCCAGTACTTC.

The chain has TRBV5-4 and TRBJ1-4; D uncertain. Trimming took 4 bases from V and 5 from J, leaving 9 bases between them. This CDR3 spans 13 amino acids. Per the germline V gene, CDR1 is SGHNT and CDR2 is YYREEE (reference sequence). The CDR3 nucleotides are TGTGCCAGCAGCCGACTCCTCAATGAAAAACTGTTTTTT. It translates to CASSRLLNEKLFF.

This chain joins TRBV4-2 and TRBJ1-6; 9 nucleotides match TRBD1. This CDR3 has 16 residues. Per germline, CDR1 LGHNA and CDR2 YNFKEQ. V trimming: 0 bases; J trimming: 10 bases; junction bases outside the gene matches: 7. The CDR3 nucleotides are TGTGCCAGCAGCCAAGATCGGGGACAGGGTGGATCACCCCTCCACTTT. Protein product: CASSQDRGQGGSPLHF.

This chain links TRBV20-1 with TRBJ2-5, with unresolved D. V lost 3 bases and J 5 bases, leaving 7 bases between the germline ends. This CDR3 is built from 11 residues. The germline CDR1 and CDR2 sequences are DFQATT and SNEGSKA (reference sequence). DNA of the CDR3: TGCAGTGCTAGGGCCAGGGAGACCCAGTACTTC. This sequence encodes CSARARETQYF.

The chain links TRBV27 to TRBJ1-1; TRBD1 might be the D (5 bases). The CDR3 has 15 residues. Between the trimmed V and J ends, which lost 7 bases and 1 base, there was a span of 16 bases. Germline CDR1 reads MNHEY; CDR2 reads SMNVEV (reference sequence). CDR3 nucleotides: TGTGCCAGCATCGGGGCGGGACGGAAGAACACTGAAGCTTTCTTT. Translation gives CASIGAGRKNTEAFF.

This clone was seen only a few times. The chain links TRBV6-1 to TRBJ1-3, with TRBD1 matching over 7 bases. The CDR3 extends over 15 amino acids. After removal of 7 bases from V and 3 bases from J, the junction contained 9 bases not matched to a gene. Germline CDR1 and CDR2: MNHNS and SASEGT. The CDR3, as DNA: TGTGCCAGCACAGACAGGGTTGCCTTTGGAAACACCATATATTTT. Residues: CASTDRVAFGNTIYF.

The rearrangement joins TRBV6-5 to TRBJ2-7; possibly TRBD2 for D (6 bases). Germline V gene data show CDR1 as MNHEY and CDR2 as SVGAGI. This CDR3 has 13 residues. Trimming removed 7 bases at V and 7 bases at J, with 17 bases between. The DNA for the CDR3 is TGTGCCAGCAAAAAAGGGGACTTGGGTGAGCAGTACTTC. Protein sequence: CASKKGDLGEQYF.

The chain carries TRBV6-5 and TRBJ2-7; tentative D call: TRBD2 (5 bases). Germline V gene sequence: CDR1 MNHEY, CDR2 SVGAGI. V lost 5 bases and J lost 3, with 8 bases in between. The CDR3 covers 12 residues. As DNA, the CDR3 is TGTGCCAGCAGTAGTCGGGGCTACGAGCAGTACTTC. Translated: CASSSRGYEQYF.

The genes are TRBV12-5 and TRBJ2-1; 11 nucleotides agree with TRBD2. V lost 1 base to trimming and J lost 7 bases; unmatched junction nucleotides: 6. CDR1 is LGHNT, CDR2 FRNRAP, per germline. This CDR3 is 16 amino acids long. Here the CDR3 DNA reads TGTGCTAGTGGTTTGGGGGGACTAGCGGCAGGGAATGAGCAGTTCTTC. Its protein product is CASGLGGLAAGNEQFF.

The V call is TRBV7-6, the J call TRBJ2-5, with 11 bases matching TRBD2. The CDR3 extends over 16 amino acids. Trimming took 7 bases from V and 2 from J; bases not matched to a gene: 9. Per germline, CDR1 SGHVS and CDR2 FNYEAQ. CDR3 sequence: CASTGTSGTGQETQYF. The CDR3 DNA sequence: TGTGCCAGCACAGGGACTAGCGGTACAGGGCAAGAGACCCAGTACTTC.

This clone was picked up one time. The chain recombines TRBV2 with TRBJ1-1, with 7 positions matching TRBD1. V lost 9 bases, J lost 5 bases, and 18 bases stayed unmatched. CDR1 and CDR2 from the germline V gene are SNHLY and FYNNEI. CDR3 length: 16 residues. CDR3 DNA: TGTGCCAGTCTCGCCCTTGGCAGGGGGTACGGAACTGAAGCTTTCTTT. It yields the protein CASLALGRGYGTEAFF.

The chain couples TRBV29-1 to TRBJ2-1, with 13 bases fitting TRBD2. This CDR3 comprises 15 residues. Germline assignment: CDR1 SQVTM and CDR2 ANQGSEA. The trim removed 4 bases at V and 10 bases at J, leaving 10 bases unmatched. The chain's CDR3 is CSVGQLAGGTKEQFF. CDR3 in DNA: TGCAGCGTTGGCCAACTAGCGGGAGGGACGAAGGAGCAGTTCTTC.

The chain's CDR3 is CASSWGGQGRGETQYF. In nucleotides, the CDR3 is TGCGCCAGCAGCTGGGGAGGACAGGGAAGGGGAGAGACCCAGTACTTC. This rearrangement joins TRBV5-1 to TRBJ2-5, with 8 bases identical to TRBD1. V trimming: 3 bases; J trimming: 4 bases; junction bases outside the gene matches: 11. CDR1 and CDR2 (germline): SGHRS, YFSETQ. The CDR3 loop spans 16 amino acids. Supplemented by reference TRBV5-1 and TRBJ2-5, the full variable domain reads KAGVTQTPRYLIKTRGQQVTLSCSPISGHRSVSWYQQTPGQGLQFLFEYFSETQRNKGNFPGRFSGRQFSNSRSEMNVSTLELGDSALYLCASSWGGQGRGETQYFGPGTRLLVL.